Listed below are T cell receptor beta chains from one sample, sequenced in a study of blood T cell repertoires in COVID-19. Profiling relied on immunoSEQ multiplex PCR, and the TCRdb table lists in-frame clones only, not all of them. The data hold 150,000 or so clones, with 75% to 90% observed a single time. Source material: peripheral blood. The source is a man aged 60 to 69 with COVID-19, enrolled during active disease. Each CDR3 is given without its conserved first and last residue.

len: 13; v_gene: TRBV6-5; j_gene: TRBJ1-1; CDR3aa: ASKPATGGNTEAF
len: 11; v_gene: TRBV7-3; j_gene: TRBJ1-4; CDR3aa: ASSPRGGEKLF
len: 10; v_gene: TRBV19; j_gene: TRBJ1-1; CDR3aa: ASSIGQAQAF
len: 17; v_gene: TRBV4-1; j_gene: TRBJ2-1; CDR3aa: ASSQDRTSGGAGDNEQF
len: 14; v_gene: TRBV5-1; j_gene: TRBJ2-3; CDR3aa: ASSLRTSGSTDTQY
len: 12; v_gene: TRBV30; j_gene: TRBJ1-1; CDR3aa: AWHRRGKNTEAF
len: 11; v_gene: TRBV12-5; j_gene: TRBJ1-5; CDR3aa: ASGLVLNQPQH
len: 11; v_gene: TRBV5-8; j_gene: TRBJ1-2; CDR3aa: ASSLTGSYGYT
len: 13; v_gene: TRBV4-3; j_gene: TRBJ1-2; CDR3aa: ASSQVRGPGYGYT
len: 13; v_gene: TRBV11-3; j_gene: TRBJ2-1; CDR3aa: ASSLAGQGMGEQF
len: 15; v_gene: TRBV19; j_gene: TRBJ2-1; CDR3aa: ASSIGTATTKSHEQF
len: 15; v_gene: TRBV3-1/TRBV3-2; j_gene: TRBJ2-2; CDR3aa: ASSLRRSGGYTGELF
len: 12; v_gene: TRBV5-1; j_gene: TRBJ1-6; CDR3aa: ASREGILNSPLH
len: 13; v_gene: TRBV30; j_gene: TRBJ2-3; CDR3aa: AWSRVVHPTDTQY
len: 11; v_gene: TRBV7-3; j_gene: TRBJ1-1; CDR3aa: ASSSRDRDSAF
len: 13; v_gene: TRBV11-2; j_gene: TRBJ2-7; CDR3aa: ASSLALAGWGEQY
len: 14; v_gene: TRBV24-1; j_gene: TRBJ2-3; CDR3aa: ATSESAPGGADTQY
len: 10; v_gene: TRBV19; j_gene: TRBJ1-1; CDR3aa: ASSPINTEAF
len: 16; v_gene: TRBV6-1; j_gene: TRBJ2-7; CDR3aa: ASSVKPTISTGGNEQY
len: 10; v_gene: TRBV10-3; j_gene: TRBJ2-7; CDR3aa: AATTSKYEQY
len: 12; v_gene: TRBV29-1; j_gene: TRBJ2-3; CDR3aa: SAPRRGGLNTQY
len: 13; v_gene: TRBV9; j_gene: TRBJ2-3; CDR3aa: ASSVNPGMADTQY
len: 13; v_gene: TRBV5-1; j_gene: TRBJ1-4; CDR3aa: ASSLTGGTNEKLF
len: 12; v_gene: TRBV30; j_gene: TRBJ1-1; CDR3aa: AWSRNRDSTEAF
len: 12; v_gene: TRBV7-2; j_gene: TRBJ2-3; CDR3aa: ASSSGLATDTQY
len: 14; v_gene: TRBV24-1; j_gene: TRBJ1-3; CDR3aa: ATSPSLGRSGNTIY
len: 10; v_gene: TRBV2; j_gene: TRBJ1-3; CDR3aa: ASTGSGNTIY
len: 13; v_gene: TRBV28; j_gene: TRBJ1-5; CDR3aa: ASSLGRGKNQPQH
len: 11; v_gene: TRBV19; j_gene: TRBJ1-5; CDR3aa: ASTRTDNQPQH
len: 12; v_gene: TRBV7-2; j_gene: TRBJ2-3; CDR3aa: ASSFDRAPDTQY
len: 12; v_gene: TRBV5-3; j_gene: TRBJ1-4; CDR3aa: ARSLSRGGEKLF
len: 13; v_gene: TRBV4-1; j_gene: TRBJ1-1; CDR3aa: ASSHLLGQYTEAF
len: 9; v_gene: TRBV12-3/TRBV12-4; j_gene: TRBJ1-1; CDR3aa: ASSLRGRAF
len: 11; v_gene: TRBV7-9; j_gene: TRBJ1-2; CDR3aa: ASSHQGDYGYT
len: 14; v_gene: TRBV19; j_gene: TRBJ2-2; CDR3aa: ASSIGLTRNTGELF
len: 14; v_gene: TRBV9; j_gene: TRBJ2-1; CDR3aa: ASSVGGGFSYNEQF
len: 10; v_gene: TRBV12-3/TRBV12-4; j_gene: TRBJ1-1; CDR3aa: ASSLLNTEAF
len: 11; v_gene: TRBV9; j_gene: TRBJ2-7; CDR3aa: ASSVSYSYEQY
len: 15; v_gene: TRBV6-2/TRBV6-3; j_gene: TRBJ1-2; CDR3aa: ASSYSTSRGLPYGYT
len: 13; v_gene: TRBV6-5; j_gene: TRBJ1-4; CDR3aa: ASREEGLPNEKLF
len: 11; v_gene: TRBV14; j_gene: TRBJ1-5; CDR3aa: ASSQQSNQPQH
len: 13; v_gene: TRBV6-5; j_gene: TRBJ1-2; CDR3aa: ASRPTGGVPLGYT
len: 12; v_gene: TRBV6-1; j_gene: TRBJ1-5; CDR3aa: ASSETGRGQPQH
len: 13; v_gene: TRBV4-1; j_gene: TRBJ1-1; CDR3aa: ASSQGTRQYTEAF
len: 14; v_gene: TRBV27; j_gene: TRBJ1-4; CDR3aa: ASSLFPGATNEKLF
len: 13; v_gene: TRBV5-1; j_gene: TRBJ2-1; CDR3aa: ASSFLAGENNEQF
len: 13; v_gene: TRBV5-1; j_gene: TRBJ1-6; CDR3aa: ASSTLTEASSPLH
len: 14; v_gene: TRBV7-8; j_gene: TRBJ1-3; CDR3aa: ASTPRRATGGNTIY
len: 13; v_gene: TRBV18; j_gene: TRBJ1-4; CDR3aa: ASSPRTDPNEKLF
len: 14; v_gene: TRBV5-6; j_gene: TRBJ1-3; CDR3aa: ASSGRGQTFGNTIY
len: 11; v_gene: TRBV20-1; j_gene: TRBJ1-2; CDR3aa: SASMTGNYGYT
len: 12; v_gene: TRBV30; j_gene: TRBJ1-3; CDR3aa: AWSGTGPGNTIY
len: 12; v_gene: TRBV4-3; j_gene: TRBJ1-1; CDR3aa: ASSQESLNTEAF
len: 12; v_gene: TRBV9; j_gene: TRBJ2-5; CDR3aa: ASSFTSGVETQY
len: 12; v_gene: TRBV5-8; j_gene: TRBJ1-3; CDR3aa: ASSFRRPGNTIY
len: 13; v_gene: TRBV4-1; j_gene: TRBJ1-4; CDR3aa: ASRPGTSFKEKLF
len: 12; v_gene: TRBV4-1; j_gene: TRBJ2-3; CDR3aa: ASSSAQGTSTQY
len: 13; v_gene: TRBV6-2/TRBV6-3; j_gene: TRBJ1-2; CDR3aa: ASSYYLRENYGYT
len: 13; v_gene: TRBV5-1; j_gene: TRBJ1-5; CDR3aa: ASSLTGYSNQPQH
len: 13; v_gene: TRBV24-1; j_gene: TRBJ2-3; CDR3aa: ATSVGGQSTDTQY